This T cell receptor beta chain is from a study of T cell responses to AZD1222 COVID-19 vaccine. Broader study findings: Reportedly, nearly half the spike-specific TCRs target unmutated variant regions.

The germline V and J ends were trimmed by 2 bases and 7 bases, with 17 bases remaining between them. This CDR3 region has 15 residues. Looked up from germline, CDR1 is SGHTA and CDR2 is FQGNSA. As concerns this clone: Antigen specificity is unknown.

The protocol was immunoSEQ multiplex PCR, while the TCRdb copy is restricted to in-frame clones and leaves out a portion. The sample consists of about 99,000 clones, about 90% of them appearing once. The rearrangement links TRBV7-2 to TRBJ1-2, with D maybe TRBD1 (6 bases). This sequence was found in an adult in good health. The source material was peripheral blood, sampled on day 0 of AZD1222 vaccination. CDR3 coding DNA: TGTGCCAGCAGCTTACAGGACAGCCCCGTGGGTGGCTACACCTTC. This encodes CASSLQDSPVGGYTF.